Below, 29 T cell receptor beta chains from the same sample are listed, as sequenced in a study of T cells expressing NK-cell markers. No DNA is given; TCRdb re-called the 5' RACE reads and lists each CDR3 protein once. Its listing shows some 140,000 distinct CDR3 sequences. Sequencing was performed on blood T cells: a sorted CD56 or NKG2C T cell subset, CD4+ or CD8+ T cells, or bulk PBMC T cells (not recorded which). These receptors were obtained from a woman aged 50 to 60 in good health.

The J gene is TRBJ2-7, the V gene TRBV29-1. The germline CDR1 and CDR2 sequences are SQVTM and ANQGSEA. The CDR3 extends over 12 amino acids. The CDR3 sequence is CSVRSESYEQYF.

CDR3 in amino acids: CASSLRGSGSTDTQYF. This chain links TRBV5-1 with TRBJ2-3; without DNA, the TCRdb call of TRBD2 cannot be checked. Germline-derived CDR1 and CDR2 are SGHRS and YFSETQ. The CDR3 is made up of 16 amino acids.

This chain links TRBV4-2 with TRBJ1-3. CDR1 is LGHNA and CDR2 is YNFKEQ in the germline V gene. This CDR3 comprises 15 residues. The CDR3 sequence is CASRAKQSSGNTIYF.

The CDR3 sequence: CASSLVVGTGTDTQYF. This chain uses TRBV7-9 with TRBJ2-3; TCRdb indicates TRBD1, and absent DNA this call remains unverified. CDR1 and CDR2 from the germline V gene are SEHNR and FQNEAQ (reference sequence). The length of the CDR3 is 16 residues.

The rearrangement uses TRBV6-5 and TRBJ2-2. The germline gives CDR1 MNHEY, CDR2 SVGAGI. This CDR3 spans 18 amino acids. The CDR3 reads CASSYSMSAYTVEGELFF.

The rearrangement links TRBV12-3 or TRBV12-4 to TRBJ2-1. The CDR3 has 13 residues. CDR3 region: CASSLYGDNEQFF.

This chain uses TRBV10-3 with TRBJ2-5; lacking DNA, the TRBD2 call made by TCRdb goes unchecked. Germline V gene lookup returns CDR1 ENHRY and CDR2 SYGVKD. The CDR3 is made up of 15 amino acids. The CDR3 is CAIRGTSGAQETQYF.

The V call is TRBV7-8, the J call TRBJ1-5; as DNA is missing, the TRBD1 call by TCRdb cannot be tested. Germline V lookup: CDR1 SGHVS, CDR2 FQNEAQ. The CDR3 length is 16 residues. The CDR3 here is CASSKGQGFGNQPQHF.

V and J are TRBV4-1 and TRBJ2-7; TCRdb calls TRBD1, which cannot be checked without DNA. This CDR3 spans 15 amino acids. Germline CDR1 and CDR2: MGHRA and YSYEKL. CDR3 sequence: CASSQRRDGSYEQYF.

The chain is built from TRBV9 and TRBJ2-2. The CDR3 runs 14 residues. CDR1 SGDLS and CDR2 YYNGEE come from the germline V gene. The CDR3 here is CASSSIFNTGELFF. The full variable domain, in which reference TRBV9 and TRBJ2-2 provide the parts outside the CDR3, is DSGVTQTPKHLITATGQRVTLRCSPRSGDLSVYWYQQSLDQGLQFLIQYYNGEERAKGNILERFSAQQFPDLHSELNLSSLELGDSALYFCASSSIFNTGELFFGEGSRLTVL.

This chain links TRBV13 with TRBJ1-1. Germline loops: CDR1 PRHDT, CDR2 FYEKMQ (reference sequence). The CDR3 covers 14 residues. The CDR3 protein is CASSSGGRGTEAFF.

The V call is TRBV6-1, the J call TRBJ2-1. There are 14 residues in the CDR3. Germline V gives CDR1 MNHNS, CDR2 SASEGT. CDR3 sequence reads: CASRIRSSYNEQFF.

The chain couples TRBV7-2 to TRBJ2-2. The CDR3 has 14 amino acids. The V gene's germline CDR1 is SGHTA and CDR2 FQGNSA. The CDR3 sequence is CASSFNPVSGELFF.

The chain links TRBV3-1 to TRBJ2-6. This CDR3 contains 16 residues. The V gene's germline CDR1 is LGHDT and CDR2 YNNKEL (reference sequence). CDR3 amino acids: CASSQEWGSGANVLTF.

The chain employs TRBV13 and TRBJ2-5; checking the TCRdb D call of TRBD1 is not possible without DNA. Germline V gene data show CDR1 as PRHDT and CDR2 as FYEKMQ (reference sequence). There are 15 residues in the CDR3. CDR3 residues: CASSPSGINPETQYF.

V usage is TRBV13 and J usage is TRBJ2-5; TCRdb's D call, TRBD1, is unchecked because there is no DNA. The CDR3 runs 15 residues. The V gene's germline CDR1 is PRHDT and CDR2 FYEKMQ (reference sequence). CDR3 sequence reads: CASSRNRVGRETQYF.

This sequence joins TRBV11-2 and TRBJ1-5; TCRdb lists TRBD1, though no DNA is available to test this call. Germline CDR1 and CDR2: SGHAT and FQNNGV. The CDR3 consists of 15 residues. This chain's CDR3 is CASSPPTGWHQPQHF.

The genes are TRBV15 and TRBJ1-5; no DNA is available, so the TRBD1 call from TCRdb remains unchecked. Per the germline V gene, CDR1 is LNHNV and CDR2 is YYDKDF (reference sequence). The CDR3 totals 14 residues. The CDR3 here is CATSRTGGLQPQHF.

The rearrangement uses TRBV12-5 and TRBJ1-2. The CDR3 runs 16 residues. Per germline, CDR1 LGHNT and CDR2 FRNRAP. CDR3 protein: CASGLLPRADNYGYTF.

The chain joins TRBV12-3 or TRBV12-4 to TRBJ1-2. The CDR3 has 12 amino acids. CDR3 protein: CASSIGLYGYTF.

The chain has TRBV27 and TRBJ2-5; TCRdb gives TRBD1 as the D gene, but with no DNA this cannot be confirmed. This CDR3 region has 14 residues. From germline, CDR1 is MNHEY and CDR2 SMNVEV (reference sequence). The CDR3: CASSKLDSQETQYF.

The chain combines TRBV3-1 with TRBJ2-5; absent DNA, TCRdb's TRBD2 call cannot be checked. The germline gives CDR1 LGHDT, CDR2 YNNKEL (reference sequence). This CDR3 contains 16 residues. The CDR3 reads CASSRPGLADQETQYF.

The chain recombines TRBV4-1 with TRBJ2-1. The CDR3 extends over 14 amino acids. CDR1 is MGHRA, CDR2 YSYEKL, per germline. The chain's CDR3 is CASSQTDVYNEQFF.

This rearrangement joins TRBV5-6 to TRBJ2-3. The CDR3 contains 11 residues. Looked up from germline, CDR1 is SGHDT and CDR2 is YYEEEE. CDR3 protein: CASSSSGTQYF.

This chain joins TRBV5-1 and TRBJ1-6. CDR1 SGHRS and CDR2 YFSETQ come from the germline V gene. The CDR3 spans 12 residues. The CDR3 sequence is CASSSPASPLHF. Looking up the rest from reference TRBV5-1 and TRBJ1-6 gives the full variable domain: KAGVTQTPRYLIKTRGQQVTLSCSPISGHRSVSWYQQTPGQGLQFLFEYFSETQRNKGNFPGRFSGRQFSNSRSEMNVSTLELGDSALYLCASSSPASPLHFGNGTRLTVT.

The V gene is TRBV7-9, the J gene TRBJ1-6; the TCRdb call, TRBD1, lacks DNA for checking. This CDR3 has 16 amino acids. Looked up from germline, CDR1 is SEHNR and CDR2 is FQNEAQ (reference sequence). CDR3 loop: CASSLTSDRPNSPLHF.

The rearrangement uses TRBV9 and TRBJ2-1. Germline V gene data show CDR1 as SGDLS and CDR2 as YYNGEE. There are 13 residues in the CDR3. Here the CDR3 reads CASSVEREDEQFF.

V and J are TRBV3-1 and TRBJ2-7; lacking DNA, the TRBD1 call made by TCRdb goes unchecked. Germline V gene lookup returns CDR1 LGHDT and CDR2 YNNKEL (reference sequence). This CDR3 region has 16 residues. The chain's CDR3 is CASSQGPTGHSYEQYF.

The CDR3 loop reads CASSLVGAGGPPYNEQFF. This chain connects TRBV7-9 to TRBJ2-1; TCRdb reports TRBD2, a call that lacks DNA to check it against. CDR3 length equals 18 residues. Germline CDR1 SEHNR, CDR2 FQNEAQ (reference sequence).